The 20 T cell receptor beta chains below were found in one sample sequenced in a study of control samples from healthy donors and cancer patients. Some clones are missing from TCRdb's copy, which holds only in-frame ones; the method was immunoSEQ multiplex PCR. The table has about 120,000 clones, 89% seen once. The specimen sequenced was blood. The receptors derive from a man aged 50-60 years in good health.

This chain connects TRBV2 to TRBJ1-1; possible D gene TRBD1, 5 bases. Looked up from germline, CDR1 is SNHLY and CDR2 is FYNNEI. The CDR3 loop spans 14 amino acids. V was clipped by 4 bases and J by 4 bases, with 13 bases between them. The chain's CDR3 is CASSGEGSVTEAFF. The CDR3 DNA reads as TGTGCCAGCAGTGGGGAGGGGAGCGTCACTGAAGCTTTCTTT. The full variable domain, rest sourced from reference TRBV2 and TRBJ1-1, is EPEVTQTPSHQVTQMGQEVILRCVPISNHLYFYWYRQILGQKVEFLVSFYNNEISEKSEIFDDQFSVERPDGSNFTLKIRSTKLEDSAMYFCASSGEGSVTEAFFGQGTRLTVV.

The chain combines TRBV5-1 with TRBJ1-1; D possibly corresponds to TRBD1 (5 bases). Germline CDR1 and CDR2: SGHRS and YFSETQ. CDR3 length: 15 amino acids. Trimming removed 4 bases from V and 3 bases from J, with 16 bases in between. CDR3 residues: CASSPDNLGDTEAFF. In nucleotides, the CDR3 is TGCGCCAGCAGCCCGGACAACCTCGGGGACACTGAAGCTTTCTTT.

The rearrangement uses TRBV29-1 and TRBJ1-2; 9 bases agree with TRBD1. Looked up from germline, CDR1 is SQVTM and CDR2 is ANQGSEA. The CDR3 contains 15 residues. Trimming removed 1 base from V and 8 bases from J; junction bases left unmatched: 11. The CDR3 bases are TGCAGCGTTGAAGGGGGCCGGGACAGGGTGGGAGGCTACACCTTC. It translates to CSVEGGRDRVGGYTF.

The chain joins TRBV29-1 to TRBJ2-7, with TRBD1 matching 7 bases. V was pared by 3 bases and J by 2 bases, with 10 bases of the junction left unmatched. There are 15 residues in the CDR3. Germline values: CDR1 SQVTM, CDR2 ANQGSEA. Written as DNA, the CDR3 is TGCAGCGTTGATGTGGGCCAGGGGGTAACCTACGAGCAGTACTTC. Residues: CSVDVGQGVTYEQYF.

This chain uses TRBV2 with TRBJ1-2, with D hard to call. V was clipped by 2 bases and J by 1 base, with 5 bases between them. The CDR3 contains 13 residues. From germline, CDR1 is SNHLY and CDR2 FYNNEI. The chain's CDR3 is CASSETDNYGYTF. The CDR3 region has the DNA TGTGCCAGCAGTGAAACAGATAACTATGGCTACACCTTC.

The chain couples TRBV30 to TRBJ2-2, with 8 bases that match TRBD1. This CDR3 has 14 amino acids. V lost 5 bases to trimming and J lost 6 bases; unmatched junction nucleotides: 8. In germline, CDR1 is GTSNPN, CDR2 SVGIG (reference sequence). The CDR3 DNA reads as TGTGCCTGGGCGACAGGGGTTCGGGCCGGGGAGCTGTTTTTT. It is translated as CAWATGVRAGELFF.

This clone was picked up one time. The V call is TRBV6-2 or TRBV6-3, the J call TRBJ2-1; possibly TRBD1 or TRBD2 for D (5 bases each). Germline V lookup: CDR1 MNHEY, CDR2 SVGEGT. Trimming stripped 3 bases from V and 12 bases from J, with 15 bases between. The CDR3 has 13 residues. CDR3 sequence: CASSYGGIDGQFF. Written as DNA, the CDR3 is TGTGCCAGCAGTTATGGGGGAATCGATGGGCAGTTCTTC.

This clone was counted a single time. The genes are TRBV9 and TRBJ2-2; unclear D gene. V was trimmed by 4 bases and J by 0 bases, leaving 10 bases between them. Germline V CDR1 and CDR2: SGDLS, YYNGEE. The CDR3 length is 15 residues. The CDR3 nucleotides read TGTGCCAGCAGCTCCAAGGGCACGAACACCGGGGAGCTGTTTTTT. This translates into CASSSKGTNTGELFF.

The chain couples TRBV2 to TRBJ1-4, with D possibly TRBD1 on 5 matching bases. The length of the CDR3 is 15 residues. In germline, CDR1 is SNHLY, CDR2 FYNNEI. V lost 5 bases to trimming and J lost 8 bases, with 18 bases between them. The CDR3 DNA reads TGTGCCAGCAGTCTTATGGGCAGGGAGGGGGAAAAACTGTTTTTT. Protein: CASSLMGREGEKLFF.

The chain carries TRBV4-1 and TRBJ2-5; unclear D gene. Germline CDR1 and CDR2: MGHRA and YSYEKL. The germline V and J ends were trimmed by 0 bases and 1 base, with 12 bases remaining between them. CDR3 length: 16 amino acids. The CDR3 here is CASSQESSKFQETQYF. CDR3 DNA: TGCGCCAGCAGCCAAGAGAGTAGTAAATTCCAAGAGACCCAGTACTTC.

The chain uses TRBV4-2 and TRBJ2-5; D is unresolved. V gave up 6 bases and J gave up 4 bases, with 0 bases separating them. The CDR3 is made up of 9 amino acids. Germline CDR1 reads LGHNA; CDR2 reads YNFKEQ. CDR3 sequence (DNA): TGTGCCAGCAGAGAGACCCAGTACTTC. Its translation: CASRETQYF.

The chain joins TRBV9 to TRBJ2-3; 8 bases match TRBD2. The CDR3 sequence is 15 residues long. The V gene's germline CDR1 is SGDLS and CDR2 YYNGEE. V was clipped by 2 bases and J by 5 bases; unmatched bases: 7. This CDR3 is CASSVAGGGQDTQYF. The CDR3 DNA follows: TGTGCCAGCAGCGTGGCCGGGGGGGGGCAAGATACGCAGTATTTT.

In this sample, this clone turned up a few times. Written as DNA, the CDR3 is TGTGCCAGCAGTTACCCGACGAAGGGGGTGACCACCTACGAGCAGTACTTC. As protein: CASSYPTKGVTTYEQYF. The J gene is TRBJ2-7, the V gene TRBV6-2 or TRBV6-3, with D possibly TRBD1 on 6 matching bases. The CDR3 is 17 amino acids. CDR1 and CDR2 from the germline V gene are MNHEY and SVGEGT. V lost 2 bases and J lost 2, with 19 bases in between.

The rearrangement uses TRBV6-1 and TRBJ1-2; no reliable D call. V shed 2 bases and J shed 6 bases, with 19 bases lying between them. Germline CDR1 is MNHNS and CDR2 is SASEGT. The CDR3 is made up of 16 amino acids. Here the CDR3 DNA reads TGTGCCAGCAGTGAAAACCCGTCAGGTCAGTTCAATGGCTACACCTTC. Amino acids: CASSENPSGQFNGYTF.

The V gene is TRBV6-5, the J gene TRBJ1-1; maybe TRBD1 (5 bases). The CDR3 is 16 residues long. V dropped 0 bases and J dropped 4 bases, with 15 bases sitting between them. Germline V gene sequence: CDR1 MNHEY, CDR2 SVGAGI. The chain's CDR3 is CASSYSLPGSGTEAFF. The DNA for the CDR3 is TGTGCCAGCAGTTACTCGTTGCCAGGGTCTGGCACTGAAGCTTTCTTT.

This chain uses TRBV6-2 or TRBV6-3 with TRBJ1-5, with TRBD1 matching over 9 bases. This CDR3 spans 19 amino acids. The germline CDR1 and CDR2 sequences are MNHEY and SVGEGT. V trimming: 6 bases; J trimming: 1 base; junction bases outside the gene matches: 16. The CDR3 spells CASSPRDRVGSISNQPQHF. The CDR3 nucleotides read TGTGCCAGCAGCCCTCGGGACAGGGTGGGGTCCATAAGCAATCAGCCCCAGCATTTT.

This clone was detected once. The gene calls are TRBV6-5 and TRBJ2-1, with 9 bases identical to TRBD1. After removal of 0 bases from V and 13 bases from J, the junction contained 4 bases not matched to a gene. From germline, CDR1 is MNHEY and CDR2 SVGAGI. The CDR3 is 13 amino acids. The CDR3 DNA follows: TGTGCCAGCAGTTACTCGGAACAGGGGGCCCAGTTCTTC. It is translated as CASSYSEQGAQFF.

The V gene is TRBV7-6, the J gene TRBJ2-3; D unclear. V dropped 3 bases and J dropped 2 bases, with 6 bases sitting between them. The CDR3 loop spans 13 amino acids. The germline V gene encodes CDR1 SGHVS and CDR2 FNYEAQ. The CDR3 reads CASSLANTDTQYF. The DNA of the CDR3 is TGTGCCAGCAGCTTGGCGAACACAGATACGCAGTATTTT.

The chain employs TRBV19 and TRBJ1-1; 8 nucleotides line up with TRBD1. Trimming took 7 bases from V and 5 from J; bases not matched to a gene: 6. The CDR3 sequence is 13 residues long. CDR1 and CDR2 from the germline V gene are LNHDA and SQIVND (reference sequence). This CDR3 is CASIPRGRTEAFF. DNA for the CDR3: TGTGCCAGTATCCCCAGGGGGCGGACTGAAGCTTTCTTT.

The rearrangement links TRBV12-5 to TRBJ2-7; tentatively, D is TRBD1 (5 bases). CDR3 length equals 15 residues. Germline V gives CDR1 LGHNT, CDR2 FRNRAP. Trimming took 3 bases from V and 3 from J, leaving 15 bases between them. CDR3: CASGLRGSTGYEQYF. DNA of the CDR3: TGTGCTAGTGGTTTAAGGGGAAGCACTGGCTACGAGCAGTACTTC.